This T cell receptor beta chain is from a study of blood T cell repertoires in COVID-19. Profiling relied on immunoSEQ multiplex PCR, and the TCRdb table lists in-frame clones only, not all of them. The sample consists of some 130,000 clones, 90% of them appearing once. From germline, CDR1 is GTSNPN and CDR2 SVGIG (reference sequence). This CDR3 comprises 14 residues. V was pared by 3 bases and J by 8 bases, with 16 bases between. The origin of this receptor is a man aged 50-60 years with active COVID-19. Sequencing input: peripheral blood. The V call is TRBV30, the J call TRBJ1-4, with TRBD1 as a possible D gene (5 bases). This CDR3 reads CAWSLGGTGEKLFF. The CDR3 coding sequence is TGTGCCTGGAGCCTGGGGGGGACGGGGGAAAAACTGTTTTTT.